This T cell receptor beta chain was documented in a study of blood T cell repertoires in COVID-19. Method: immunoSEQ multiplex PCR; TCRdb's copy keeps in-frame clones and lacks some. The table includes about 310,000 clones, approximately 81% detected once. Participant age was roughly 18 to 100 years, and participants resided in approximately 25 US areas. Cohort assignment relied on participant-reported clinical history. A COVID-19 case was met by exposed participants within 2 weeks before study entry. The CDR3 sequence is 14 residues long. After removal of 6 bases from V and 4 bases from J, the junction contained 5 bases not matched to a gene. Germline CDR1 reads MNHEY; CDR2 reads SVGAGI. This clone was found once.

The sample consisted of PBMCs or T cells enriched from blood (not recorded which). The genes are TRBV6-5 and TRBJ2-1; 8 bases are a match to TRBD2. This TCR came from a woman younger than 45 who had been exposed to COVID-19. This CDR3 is CASSRSGGYNEQFF. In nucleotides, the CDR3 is TGTGCCAGCAGCAGAAGCGGGGGATACAATGAGCAGTTCTTC.